This T cell receptor beta chain came from a study of T-cell reconstitution after alpha-beta-depleted transplantation in children. Study-level findings and limits: Day-60 TCRbeta diversity that was high in some patients was derived from surviving recipient T cells and thymic progenitors. About two months after transplant, alpha-beta T cells reportedly came from several hundred expanded graft clones.

J lost 6 bases, V lost 7 bases, and 7 bases had no gene match. Germline CDR1 and CDR2: DFQATT and SNEGSKA (reference sequence). The CDR3 spans 14 residues. This clonotype was recorded many times. Its specificity is not known. Library preparation (for TCRbeta) was performed with unique molecular identifiers. In TCRdb, the PCR reads were re-called with MiXCR into one record per CDR3 protein. The data contain about 190,000 distinct CDR3 sequences, around 10% of them seen just once; the ten biggest clones take up less than 15%. The source was PBMCs, collected before TCRalphabeta/CD19-depleted stem cell transplant. The chain links TRBV20-1 to TRBJ1-6, with 9 nucleotides matching TRBD1. The sequence was collected from a boy aged 2 to 10 with acute myeloid leukemia, due to receive a stem cell transplant. CDR3 residues: CSVLQGAFNSPLHF. Here the CDR3 DNA reads TGCAGTGTTCTACAGGGGGCCTTTAATTCACCCCTCCACTTT.